This is a list of T cell receptor beta chains from one sample in a study of early T cells in non-severe SARS-CoV-2 infection. TCRdb processed the 5' RACE reads anew with MiXCR; each CDR3 protein has one entry. The sample yields approximately 64,000 distinct CDR3 sequences, over 4% seen once. Sequencing was performed on whole blood. These receptors originate from an adult who was a healthcare worker with PCR-confirmed SARS-CoV-2 infection or an uninfected control (not recorded which). CDR3s include the opening cysteine and the closing phenylalanine or tryptophan. A D gene is named only where the DNA matches it firmly. Clone size is stated in some rows and not others, as once, few, many or a class when expanded.

d_call	v_call	j_call	clone_size	cdr3_nt	cdr3_aa
-	TRBV28	TRBJ2-7	many	TGTGCCAGCAGCCCGGGGGACCGAGGTATCTCCTACGAGCAGTACTTC	CASSPGDRGISYEQYF
-	TRBV7-2	TRBJ2-3	many	TGTGCCAGCAGCTCCGGGGACACAGGGTATTTT	CASSSGDTGYF
-	TRBV5-1	TRBJ1-6	-	TGCGCCAGCAGGACAGATTATAATTCACCCCTCCACTTT	CASRTDYNSPLHF
TRBD1	TRBV28	TRBJ2-7	few	TGTGCCAGCAGTTTTACCAGGGCAGGGGGCGAGCAGTACTTC	CASSFTRAGGEQYF
-	TRBV2	TRBJ2-7	-	TGTGCCAGCAAGAGTAGTTTGGACAACACCTACGAGCAGTACTTC	CASKSSLDNTYEQYF
-	TRBV12-3/TRBV12-4	TRBJ1-2	many	TGTGCCAGCAGTTTAAAGGGTTGGAATGGCTACACCTTC	CASSLKGWNGYTF
-	TRBV20-1	TRBJ1-2	many	TGCAGTGCATACAGGGATAACTATGGCTACACCTTC	CSAYRDNYGYTF
-	TRBV14	TRBJ1-4	few	TGTGCCAGCAGCCAAGCGGGGAGACGAAATGAAAAACTGTTTTTT	CASSQAGRRNEKLFF
-	TRBV18	TRBJ2-1	-	TGTGCCAGCTCACCAGCAGGGTCTTTGAACAATGAGCAGTTCTTC	CASSPAGSLNNEQFF
-	TRBV29-1	TRBJ1-1	many	TGCAGCGTTCGTCCGGGATATGAAGCTTTCTTT	CSVRPGYEAFF
-	TRBV27	TRBJ2-7	-	TGTGCCAGCAGTTTGTCCGCGGGCTACGAGCAGTACTTC	CASSLSAGYEQYF
-	TRBV3-1	TRBJ2-2	-	TGTGCCAGCAGGACGACAGTCAGGACCGGGGAGCTGTTTTTT	CASRTTVRTGELFF